This note documents a single T cell receptor beta chain sequence. The source of the sample is a study of blood T cell repertoires in COVID-19. Whole-study context: Sample material is recorded as cDNA or gDNA derived from T cells, B-cell-depleted T cells, or PBMCs.

V gave up 2 bases and J gave up 7 bases, with 9 bases separating them. The CDR3 length is 13 residues. Source study methods: Amplified reference gene primers provided the basis for estimating nucleated cell counts. The assay was immunoSEQ multiplex PCR, and TCRdb's table has in-frame clones only and misses some. Clone size and the V and J calls come from that table; the DNA yielded D and trimming. The table lists some 320,000 clones, approximately 85% of them singletons. The chain links TRBV12-3 or TRBV12-4 to TRBJ1-5; no definite D call. The receptor comes from a human donor in a cohort sampled during active COVID-19. The source material was peripheral blood. In nucleotides, the CDR3 is TGTGCCAGCAGTTTAACGTCCCTACAGCCCCAGCATTTT. Protein: CASSLTSLQPQHF.